This is a list of T cell receptor beta chains from one sample in a study of Graves' ophthalmopathy and Graves' hyperthyroidism. TCRdb reprocessed the multiplex PCR reads via MiXCR and lists one record per CDR3 protein. The data show 680,000 or so distinct CDR3 sequences, 22% seen once. The sequenced material came from peripheral blood. These receptors were taken from a woman between 18 and 29 years old with stable Graves' hyperthyroidism. Some clones in this sample may be carry-over from other donors' samples. CDR3s include the opening cysteine and the closing phenylalanine or tryptophan. D genes are given only for firm matches. The size field is filled for only some rows; it gives once, few, many or a size class.

v_call	clone_size	j_call	d_call	cdr3_aa	cdr3_nt
TRBV20-1	many	TRBJ1-2	TRBD1	CSGITGGINYGYTF	TGCAGTGGAATAACAGGGGGCATTAACTATGGCTACACCTTC
TRBV7-2	.	TRBJ1-5	TRBD1	CASSYRDSDQPQHF	TGTGCCAGCAGCTACCGGGACAGCGATCAGCCCCAGCATTTT
TRBV6-2/TRBV6-3	many	TRBJ1-1	.	CASSYRKPNTEAFF	TGTGCCAGCAGTTATCGGAAACCGAACACTGAAGCTTTCTTT
TRBV6-2/TRBV6-3	.	TRBJ1-5	.	CASSPLYFSRDSNQPQHF	TGTGCCAGCAGTCCATTATACTTCAGTAGGGATAGCAATCAGCCCCAGCATTTT
TRBV27	many	TRBJ1-3	.	CASSLQSSGNTIYF	TGTGCCAGCAGTTTACAGAGCTCTGGAAACACCATATATTTT
TRBV28	many	TRBJ2-7	TRBD1	CASSLTRTGKTYEQYF	TGTGCCAGCAGTCTAACTCGGACAGGGAAGACCTACGAGCAGTACTTC
TRBV28	.	TRBJ2-5	TRBD1	CASSLIRDRKETQYF	TGTGCCAGCAGTCTCATCCGGGACAGGAAAGAGACCCAGTACTTC
TRBV30	.	TRBJ2-7	.	CAWSAAPTGDSYEQYF	TGTGCCTGGAGCGCTGCTCCTACCGGGGACTCCTACGAGCAGTACTTC
TRBV20-1	many	TRBJ2-4	TRBD2	CSAPAQPGLAGVRGPKNIQYF	TGCAGTGCTCCCGCCCAACCGGGACTAGCGGGAGTAAGAGGTCCCAAAAACATTCAGTACTTC
TRBV11-2	.	TRBJ2-7	.	CASSLKAYEQYF	TGTGCCAGCAGCTTAAAGGCTTACGAGCAGTACTTC
TRBV6-1	few	TRBJ1-2	TRBD1	CASSRDRGAYGYTF	TGTGCCAGCAGCAGGGACAGGGGTGCCTATGGCTACACCTTC
TRBV6-2/TRBV6-3	many	TRBJ2-7	.	CASSHQIAAGIALEQYF	TGTGCCAGCAGTCACCAGATTGCGGCGGGGATCGCTTTGGAGCAGTACTTC
TRBV13	.	TRBJ1-2	TRBD1	CASSLELGGADYGYTF	TGTGCCAGCAGCTTAGAGTTAGGGGGCGCGGACTATGGCTACACCTTC
TRBV27	.	TRBJ2-4	.	CASKEGTKNIKYF	TGTGCGAGCAAGGAGGGAACCAAAAACATTAAGTACTTC
TRBV12-3/TRBV12-4	.	TRBJ1-2	.	CASTWTENYGYTF	TGTGCCAGCACCTGGACGGAAAACTATGGCTACACCTTC
TRBV3-1	many	TRBJ1-1	.	CASSQGPNTEAFF	TGTGCCAGCAGCCAAGGACCGAACACTGAAGCTTTCTTT
TRBV5-5	many	TRBJ1-5	.	CASSLIPGHNQPQHF	TGTGCCAGCAGCTTGATACCGGGACACAATCAGCCCCAGCATTTT
TRBV18	.	TRBJ1-1	.	CASSPVEGTEAFF	TGTGCCAGCTCACCCGTCGAGGGAACTGAAGCTTTCTTT
TRBV11-1	many	TRBJ2-7	.	CASSLRNGRNEQYF	TGTGCCAGCAGCTTAAGGAACGGGCGGAACGAGCAGTACTTC
TRBV20-1	many	TRBJ1-1	.	CSARDGHLNTEAFF	TGCAGTGCTAGAGATGGGCACTTAAACACTGAAGCTTTCTTT
TRBV12-5	many	TRBJ1-5	TRBD1	CASGLVYGTGSYQPQHF	TGTGCTAGTGGTTTGGTATATGGGACAGGTTCTTATCAGCCCCAGCATTTT
TRBV11-2	many	TRBJ1-5	.	CASSPWQNQPQHF	TGTGCCAGCAGCCCATGGCAGAATCAGCCCCAGCATTTT
TRBV29-1	many	TRBJ2-4	.	CSVGSAENIQYF	TGCAGCGTTGGATCCGCGGAAAACATTCAGTACTTC
TRBV2	.	TRBJ2-7	.	CASSKGDAYEQYF	TGTGCCAGCAGCAAGGGGGATGCCTACGAGCAGTACTTC
TRBV7-9	few	TRBJ1-5	.	CASSRLRDQPQHF	TGTGCCAGCAGCCGATTAAGGGATCAGCCCCAGCATTTT
TRBV20-1	few	TRBJ1-2	.	CSARPVRGGASGYTF	TGCAGTGCTAGACCCGTCCGTGGGGGAGCTAGTGGCTACACCTTC
TRBV6-2/TRBV6-3	many	TRBJ1-1	.	CASSAKGRGTEAFF	TGTGCCAGCAGCGCTAAAGGGAGGGGCACTGAAGCTTTCTTT
TRBV30	few	TRBJ1-5	.	CAWSDNSQPQHF	TGTGCCTGGAGTGACAACTCACAGCCCCAGCATTTT
TRBV6-2/TRBV6-3	many	TRBJ2-7	.	CASSYLSSYEQYF	TGTGCCAGCAGTTATTTGAGCTCCTACGAGCAGTACTTC
TRBV20-1	many	TRBJ1-2	TRBD1	CSAYRGVDGYTF	TGCAGTGCTTACAGGGGAGTGGATGGCTACACCTTC
TRBV29-1	many	TRBJ2-5	.	CSVGLRFQETQYF	TGCAGCGTTGGTCTGCGGTTCCAAGAGACCCAGTACTTC
TRBV5-6	many	TRBJ1-2	TRBD1	CASRSETGRGYTF	TGTGCCAGCAGATCGGAGACAGGGCGAGGCTACACCTTC
TRBV6-5	.	TRBJ2-5	TRBD2	CAGSYLELAGGETQYF	TGTGCCGGCAGTTACTTGGAACTAGCGGGAGGAGAGACCCAGTACTTC
TRBV7-9	many	TRBJ1-2	TRBD1	CASSFMTGAAEGYTF	TGTGCCAGCAGCTTTATGACAGGGGCGGCGGAGGGCTACACCTTC
TRBV6-2/TRBV6-3	many	TRBJ2-5	.	CASSYLEGPGDVQETQYF	TGTGCCAGCAGTTACTTAGAGGGGCCAGGGGATGTCCAAGAGACCCAGTACTTC
TRBV7-9	.	TRBJ1-1	TRBD1	CASSSTGAAEAFF	TGTGCCAGCAGCTCTACAGGGGCCGCTGAAGCTTTCTTT